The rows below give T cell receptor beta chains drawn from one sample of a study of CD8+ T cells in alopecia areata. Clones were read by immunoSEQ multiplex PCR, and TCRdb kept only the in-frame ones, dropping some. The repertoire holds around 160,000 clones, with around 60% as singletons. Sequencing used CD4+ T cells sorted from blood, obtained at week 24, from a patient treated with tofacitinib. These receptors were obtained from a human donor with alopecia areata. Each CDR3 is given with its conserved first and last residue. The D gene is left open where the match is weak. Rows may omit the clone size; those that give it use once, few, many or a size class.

cdr3_aa: CASSHSGQGRYNEQFF
cdr3_nt: TGCGCCAGCAGCCACTCGGGACAGGGGCGCTACAATGAGCAGTTCTTC
d_call: TRBD1
clone_size: .
v_call: TRBV4-1
j_call: TRBJ2-1

cdr3_aa: CSVDGQNSYEQYF
cdr3_nt: TGCAGCGTTGACGGACAGAATTCCTACGAGCAGTACTTC
d_call: .
clone_size: .
v_call: TRBV29-1
j_call: TRBJ2-7

cdr3_aa: CASSSTLTQGDTQYF
cdr3_nt: TGCGCCAGCAGCTCAACCCTAACGCAAGGGGATACGCAGTATTTT
d_call: .
clone_size: .
v_call: TRBV5-1
j_call: TRBJ2-3

cdr3_aa: CSGAMGNTIYF
cdr3_nt: TGCAGTGGGGCGATGGGAAACACCATATATTTT
d_call: .
clone_size: .
v_call: TRBV20-1
j_call: TRBJ1-3

cdr3_aa: CAWSVSRTGWGSPLHF
cdr3_nt: TGTGCCTGGAGTGTAAGCCGGACAGGTTGGGGTTCACCCCTCCACTTT
d_call: TRBD1
clone_size: .
v_call: TRBV30
j_call: TRBJ1-6

cdr3_aa: CASSPGLVGDQPQHF
cdr3_nt: TGTGCCAGCAGCCCCGGATTGGTGGGAGATCAGCCCCAGCATTTT
d_call: .
clone_size: .
v_call: TRBV7-8
j_call: TRBJ1-5

cdr3_aa: CASSSGVGGAGANVLTF
cdr3_nt: TGTGCCAGCAGTTCCGGGGTAGGGGGCGCTGGGGCCAACGTCCTGACTTTC
d_call: TRBD1
clone_size: few
v_call: TRBV27
j_call: TRBJ2-6

cdr3_aa: CASTRPQGPTDTQYF
cdr3_nt: TGCGCCAGCACCCGCCCGCAGGGTCCAACAGATACGCAGTATTTT
d_call: .
clone_size: .
v_call: TRBV5-1
j_call: TRBJ2-3

cdr3_aa: CSVYEGAGQPQHF
cdr3_nt: TGCAGCGTTTACGAGGGGGCGGGTCAGCCCCAGCATTTT
d_call: TRBD1
clone_size: once
v_call: TRBV29-1
j_call: TRBJ1-5

cdr3_aa: CASSLVTGGGEQYF
cdr3_nt: TGCGCCAGCAGCTTGGTGACAGGGGGAGGCGAGCAGTACTTC
d_call: TRBD1
clone_size: .
v_call: TRBV5-1
j_call: TRBJ2-7

cdr3_aa: CASSTRPDPKNIQYF
cdr3_nt: TGCGCCAGCAGCACCAGGCCAGACCCCAAAAACATTCAGTACTTC
d_call: .
clone_size: .
v_call: TRBV5-1
j_call: TRBJ2-4

cdr3_aa: CASDRGPTGELFF
cdr3_nt: TGTGCCAGCGACAGGGGTCCCACCGGGGAGCTGTTTTTT
d_call: TRBD1
clone_size: many
v_call: TRBV19
j_call: TRBJ2-2

cdr3_aa: CSVDSRSMNTEAFF
cdr3_nt: TGCAGCGTTGACTCTCGGAGCATGAACACTGAAGCTTTCTTT
d_call: .
clone_size: .
v_call: TRBV29-1
j_call: TRBJ1-1

cdr3_aa: CASSPPIGGNYGYTF
cdr3_nt: TGTGCCAGCTCACCACCTATAGGGGGCAACTATGGCTACACCTTC
d_call: TRBD1
clone_size: .
v_call: TRBV18
j_call: TRBJ1-2

cdr3_aa: CSVAQGDEKLFF
cdr3_nt: TGCAGCGTTGCCCAGGGAGATGAAAAACTGTTTTTT
d_call: .
clone_size: few
v_call: TRBV29-1
j_call: TRBJ1-4

cdr3_aa: CASSSSGRYEQYF
cdr3_nt: TGTGCCAGCAGCTCTAGCGGGAGGTACGAGCAGTACTTC
d_call: TRBD2
clone_size: few
v_call: TRBV7-2
j_call: TRBJ2-7

cdr3_aa: CASSLSTDTQYF
cdr3_nt: TGTGCCAGCAGCTTGAGCACAGATACGCAGTATTTT
d_call: .
clone_size: .
v_call: TRBV11-2
j_call: TRBJ2-3

cdr3_aa: CSASVGRDEKLFF
cdr3_nt: TGCAGCGCCTCGGTGGGGAGGGATGAAAAACTGTTTTTT
d_call: .
clone_size: few
v_call: TRBV29-1
j_call: TRBJ1-4

cdr3_aa: CASSEGQGTYEQYF
cdr3_nt: TGTGCCAGCAGTGAGGGACAGGGGACTTACGAGCAGTACTTC
d_call: TRBD1
clone_size: .
v_call: TRBV6-1
j_call: TRBJ2-7

cdr3_aa: CSVEGQAYEQYF
cdr3_nt: TGCAGCGTTGAGGGACAAGCCTACGAGCAGTACTTC
d_call: .
clone_size: .
v_call: TRBV29-1
j_call: TRBJ2-7

cdr3_aa: CASSSIGEGETQYF
cdr3_nt: TGTGCCAGCAGCTCGATAGGAGAGGGAGAGACCCAGTACTTC
d_call: .
clone_size: .
v_call: TRBV5-4
j_call: TRBJ2-5

cdr3_aa: CAMGPRANVLTF
cdr3_nt: TGTGCCATGGGTCCCCGGGCCAACGTCCTGACTTTC
d_call: .
clone_size: .
v_call: TRBV6-1
j_call: TRBJ2-6

cdr3_aa: CASSREDRVTDTQYF
cdr3_nt: TGTGCCAGCAGCCGCGAGGACAGGGTCACAGATACGCAGTATTTT
d_call: TRBD1
clone_size: .
v_call: TRBV4-2
j_call: TRBJ2-3

cdr3_aa: CASSGADTQYF
cdr3_nt: TGTGCCAGCAGTGGGGCAGATACGCAGTATTTT
d_call: .
clone_size: .
v_call: TRBV25-1
j_call: TRBJ2-3

cdr3_aa: CSVLNRYQETQYF
cdr3_nt: TGCAGCGTTTTGAACAGGTACCAAGAGACCCAGTACTTC
d_call: .
clone_size: .
v_call: TRBV29-1
j_call: TRBJ2-5

cdr3_aa: CASSIDRVGVSPLHF
cdr3_nt: TGTGCCAGTAGTATTGACAGGGTGGGTGTCTCACCCCTCCACTTT
d_call: TRBD1
clone_size: .
v_call: TRBV19
j_call: TRBJ1-6

cdr3_aa: CASSLWVTGVNSPLHF
cdr3_nt: TGCGCCAGCAGCTTGTGGGTGACAGGGGTGAATTCACCCCTCCACTTT
d_call: TRBD1
clone_size: once
v_call: TRBV5-1
j_call: TRBJ1-6

cdr3_aa: CASSLGQFSYEQYF
cdr3_nt: TGTGCCAGCAGCTTGGGTCAGTTCTCCTACGAGCAGTACTTC
d_call: .
clone_size: .
v_call: TRBV5-6
j_call: TRBJ2-7

cdr3_aa: CASSGQGNIQYF
cdr3_nt: TGTGCCAGCAGCGGACAGGGAAACATTCAGTACTTC
d_call: TRBD1
clone_size: few
v_call: TRBV2
j_call: TRBJ2-4

cdr3_aa: CSVEDGQGGYGYTF
cdr3_nt: TGCAGCGTTGAAGATGGTCAGGGAGGGTATGGCTACACCTTC
d_call: .
clone_size: .
v_call: TRBV29-1
j_call: TRBJ1-2

cdr3_aa: CASSSSRTGSTDTQYF
cdr3_nt: TGTGCCAGCAGCTCAAGCCGGACAGGTAGCACAGATACGCAGTATTTT
d_call: TRBD1
clone_size: few
v_call: TRBV7-8
j_call: TRBJ2-3

cdr3_aa: CAISRLAGANNEQFF
cdr3_nt: TGTGCCATCAGTAGACTAGCGGGAGCGAACAATGAGCAGTTCTTC
d_call: TRBD2
clone_size: .
v_call: TRBV10-3
j_call: TRBJ2-1

cdr3_aa: CSVADTGGVNTEAFF
cdr3_nt: TGCAGCGTTGCGGACACAGGGGGCGTGAACACTGAAGCTTTCTTT
d_call: TRBD1
clone_size: .
v_call: TRBV29-1
j_call: TRBJ1-1

cdr3_aa: CASSLPEAFF
cdr3_nt: TGCGCCAGCAGCTTGCCTGAAGCTTTCTTT
d_call: .
clone_size: .
v_call: TRBV5-1
j_call: TRBJ1-1

cdr3_aa: CASSESGGYQETQYF
cdr3_nt: TGTGCCAGCAGTGAAAGCGGGGGGTACCAAGAGACCCAGTACTTC
d_call: TRBD2
clone_size: .
v_call: TRBV2
j_call: TRBJ2-5

cdr3_aa: CASSPGGRNTGELFF
cdr3_nt: TGTGCCAGCAGTCCGGGGGGTCGGAACACCGGGGAGCTGTTTTTT
d_call: TRBD2
clone_size: .
v_call: TRBV2
j_call: TRBJ2-2

cdr3_aa: CASSLGSRGYQPQHF
cdr3_nt: TGTGCCAGCAGCTTAGGGTCCCGAGGGTATCAGCCCCAGCATTTT
d_call: .
clone_size: few
v_call: TRBV7-2
j_call: TRBJ1-5

cdr3_aa: CASSLPTGLYNSPLHF
cdr3_nt: TGTGCCAGCAGCTTACCCACAGGCCTTTATAATTCACCCCTCCACTTT
d_call: .
clone_size: few
v_call: TRBV7-2
j_call: TRBJ1-6

cdr3_aa: CASRSGSLGYTF
cdr3_nt: TGTGCCAGCCGGTCAGGGTCGCTTGGCTACACCTTC
d_call: .
clone_size: .
v_call: TRBV6-5
j_call: TRBJ1-2

cdr3_aa: CSVGASQETQYF
cdr3_nt: TGCAGCGTTGGGGCCTCCCAAGAGACCCAGTACTTC
d_call: .
clone_size: .
v_call: TRBV29-1
j_call: TRBJ2-5

cdr3_aa: CASSLRGTDYEQYF
cdr3_nt: TGTGCCAGCAGCTTAAGGGGGACGGACTACGAGCAGTACTTC
d_call: .
clone_size: .
v_call: TRBV11-1
j_call: TRBJ2-7

cdr3_aa: CASSLASLGESEQFF
cdr3_nt: TGTGCCAGCAGCTTGGCGTCGCTAGGGGAGAGTGAGCAGTTCTTC
d_call: .
clone_size: .
v_call: TRBV5-6
j_call: TRBJ2-1

cdr3_aa: CSDRRGAGGYTF
cdr3_nt: TGCAGTGATAGGAGGGGGGCGGGCGGCTACACCTTC
d_call: .
clone_size: .
v_call: TRBV29-1
j_call: TRBJ1-2

cdr3_aa: CASSGTTGATNYGYTF
cdr3_nt: TGTGCCAGCAGCGGTACTACAGGAGCGACTAACTATGGCTACACCTTC
d_call: .
clone_size: .
v_call: TRBV9
j_call: TRBJ1-2

cdr3_aa: CASRYGRQGNEQFF
cdr3_nt: TGTGCCAGCAGGTACGGACGACAGGGGAATGAGCAGTTCTTC
d_call: TRBD1
clone_size: many
v_call: TRBV6-6
j_call: TRBJ2-1

cdr3_aa: CSSIAGGRTDTQYF
cdr3_nt: TGCAGCTCTATAGCGGGGGGCCGCACAGATACGCAGTATTTT
d_call: TRBD2
clone_size: .
v_call: TRBV29-1
j_call: TRBJ2-3

cdr3_aa: CSVSRQGGDTQYF
cdr3_nt: TGCAGCGTTTCAAGGCAGGGCGGAGATACGCAGTATTTT
d_call: .
clone_size: .
v_call: TRBV29-1
j_call: TRBJ2-3

cdr3_aa: CATSRDSEAFF
cdr3_nt: TGTGCCACCAGCAGAGATTCTGAAGCTTTCTTT
d_call: .
clone_size: .
v_call: TRBV15
j_call: TRBJ1-1

cdr3_aa: CASTGGDSYEQYF
cdr3_nt: TGTGCCAGCACCGGAGGGGACTCGTACGAGCAGTACTTC
d_call: .
clone_size: .
v_call: TRBV7-9
j_call: TRBJ2-7

cdr3_aa: CSAAHREGQPQHF
cdr3_nt: TGCAGCGCCGCTCACAGGGAAGGCCAGCCCCAGCATTTT
d_call: .
clone_size: few
v_call: TRBV29-1
j_call: TRBJ1-5

cdr3_aa: CSVKFGTHNEQFF
cdr3_nt: TGCAGCGTTAAATTTGGGACTCACAATGAGCAGTTCTTC
d_call: .
clone_size: .
v_call: TRBV29-1
j_call: TRBJ2-1

cdr3_aa: CSVEDRSGNTGELFF
cdr3_nt: TGCAGCGTTGAAGATCGCAGCGGGAACACCGGGGAGCTGTTTTTT
d_call: .
clone_size: .
v_call: TRBV29-1
j_call: TRBJ2-2

cdr3_aa: CASSPVTVNSYEQYF
cdr3_nt: TGCGCCAGCAGCCCCGTAACGGTAAACTCCTACGAGCAGTACTTC
d_call: .
clone_size: .
v_call: TRBV5-1
j_call: TRBJ2-7

cdr3_aa: CSVEGYRREQFF
cdr3_nt: TGCAGCGTTGAAGGCTACAGACGTGAGCAGTTCTTC
d_call: .
clone_size: few
v_call: TRBV29-1
j_call: TRBJ2-1

cdr3_aa: CASSPGTGTDTQYF
cdr3_nt: TGTGCCAGCAGCCCCGGGACAGGCACAGATACGCAGTATTTT
d_call: TRBD1
clone_size: .
v_call: TRBV7-3
j_call: TRBJ2-3

cdr3_aa: CAWRPSLAGGLYEQYF
cdr3_nt: TGTGCCTGGCGCCCTTCTTTAGCGGGGGGCCTCTACGAGCAGTACTTC
d_call: TRBD2
clone_size: .
v_call: TRBV30
j_call: TRBJ2-7

cdr3_aa: CAISGASLDTQYF
cdr3_nt: TGTGCCATCAGTGGGGCTAGCTTAGATACGCAGTATTTT
d_call: .
clone_size: .
v_call: TRBV10-3
j_call: TRBJ2-3

cdr3_aa: CASSVGQGSYSPLHF
cdr3_nt: TGTGCCAGCAGCGTAGGTCAGGGCTCTTATTCACCCCTCCACTTT
d_call: .
clone_size: .
v_call: TRBV9
j_call: TRBJ1-6